What follows describes a single TCR beta chain. Its antigen is currently unknown. Patients had resection in Japan or China between the mid-2010s and the late 2010s. This sample was included in a study of immune evolution from preneoplasia to lung adenocarcinoma. Study context: HLA loss of heterozygosity: approximately 7.5% AIS, about 15% MIA, around 35% ADC, none AAH. Findings and caveats of the study: Normal lung had highest clonality; later lesions appeared denser, more diverse. Top clone frequencies peaked in normal lung, apparently declining through invasive adenocarcinoma.

Some clones are missing from TCRdb's copy, which holds only in-frame ones; the method was immunoSEQ multiplex PCR. The sample records roughly 3,700 clones, 76% being singletons. In germline, CDR1 is SGHRS, CDR2 YFSETQ. Trimming took off 2 bases at V and 7 bases at J, with 12 bases between the two ends. The CDR3 totals 13 residues. The chain is built from TRBV5-1 and TRBJ1-2, with D perhaps TRBD1 (5 bases). This sequence originates from a person between 55 and 80 years old with lung adenocarcinoma. The sample consisted of FFPE minimally invasive lung adenocarcinoma tissue. CDR3: CASSLSGAGGYTF. The DNA for the CDR3 is TGCGCCAGCAGCTTATCTGGGGCTGGTGGCTACACCTTC.